The entry that follows covers one TCR beta chain sequence. Its antigen is undetermined. Trimming took 1 base from V and 5 from J; bases not matched to a gene: 3. The CDR3 totals 14 residues. Germline assignment: CDR1 SGHTA and CDR2 FQGTGA. The PCR used 60 Vbeta and 13 Jbeta primers. Profiled with immunoSEQ multiplex PCR; TCRdb holds only in-frame clones, not every one. Of 150,000 to 200,000 clones listed, roughly 87% are singletons. This sample was taken from a study of cytomegalovirus exposure and HLA in healthy donors. At the level of the study: Among roughly 180 million T cells, an earlier analysis found roughly 110 million unique TCR beta sequences. Study-level results: 15,000 to 20,000 TCR beta sequences were associated with HLA alleles at 0.05 false discovery rate in a later analysis.

The clonotype was recovered from a boy younger than 10 in good health and CMV-seronegative. The sequenced material came from PBMCs. The chain links TRBV7-3 to TRBJ2-5, with 8 bases fitting TRBD1. CDR3 coding DNA: TGTGCCAGCAGCTTAATAAGGACAGGGGAGACCCAGTACTTC. Its protein product is CASSLIRTGETQYF.